This TCR beta chain comes out of a study of T cells after yellow fever vaccination. This CDR3 is built from 15 residues. With V trimmed by 0 bases and J by 8 bases, 6 bases remained unmatched. CDR1 and CDR2 (germline): SGDLS, YYNGEE. This clonotype was observed a handful of times. TCRdb re-called the 5' RACE reads with MiXCR, one entry per CDR3 protein. The sample includes more than 300,000 distinct CDR3 sequences, about 11% seen only once; the top ten take around 3.2%. This receptor was taken from a man younger than 35 who received the YFV17D yellow fever vaccine. V is TRBV9 and J is TRBJ2-3, with 10 bases identical to TRBD2. Sequenced here: CD4+ T cells sorted from PBMCs, sampled 45 days after the yellow fever booster vaccination. Here the CDR3 reads CASSVEPSGGGTQYF. The CDR3, as DNA: TGTGCCAGCAGCGTAGAACCTAGCGGGGGTGGTACGCAGTATTTT.